The 5 T cell receptor beta chains listed next were all sequenced from one sample in a study of blood T cell repertoires in COVID-19. Only in-frame clones appear in the TCRdb table, and some are missing; sequencing was by immunoSEQ multiplex PCR. The table has about 100,000 clones, approximately 84% seen once. Sequences were obtained from peripheral blood. Receptors originate from a man aged 25 to 45 in a cohort sampled during active COVID-19.

The chain couples TRBV29-1 to TRBJ2-2, with D tentatively TRBD2 (6 bases). Trimming removed 4 bases from V and 0 bases from J, with 9 bases in between. Germline V lookup: CDR1 SQVTM, CDR2 ANQGSEA. This CDR3 spans 14 amino acids. CDR3 residues: CSVAWRANTGELFF. CDR3 in DNA: TGCAGCGTTGCGTGGAGGGCGAACACCGGGGAGCTGTTTTTT.

The chain uses TRBV28 and TRBJ1-2, with D perhaps matching TRBD1 (6 bases). V lost 4 bases and J 6 bases, leaving 27 bases between the germline ends. The CDR3 sequence is 18 residues long. Germline CDR1 reads MDHEN; CDR2 reads SYDVKM. For the CDR3, the DNA is TGTGCCAGCAGTTCTCCCCTCTCGGAATTGGGGGCAAGGGATGGCTACACCTTC. Its protein is CASSSPLSELGARDGYTF.

The chain employs TRBV13 and TRBJ2-4; 11 nucleotides agree with TRBD1. The J segment lost 8 bases and the V segment lost 5 bases, leaving 2 bases of the junction unmatched. Germline lookup yields CDR1 PRHDT and CDR2 FYEKMQ (reference sequence). The CDR3 contains 13 residues. The DNA for the CDR3 is TGTGCCAGCAGCGGGGACAGGGGGTACATTCAGTACTTC. Its protein product is CASSGDRGYIQYF.

J is TRBJ1-5 and V is TRBV23-1, with TRBD1 matching over 9 bases. TRBV23-1 is an ORF for which the function is uncertain. V shed 2 bases and J 9 bases; nucleotides not matched to a gene: 11. This CDR3 has 16 amino acids. The CDR3 sequence is CASSQPQPDRGRPQHF. The CDR3 DNA follows: TGCGCCAGCAGTCAACCCCAGCCGGACAGGGGACGGCCCCAGCATTTT.

The chain couples TRBV5-1 to TRBJ1-1; D ambiguous. The V end was cut by 4 bases, the J end by 4 bases, with 14 bases between. CDR3 length: 14 residues. Germline V CDR1 and CDR2: SGHRS, YFSETQ. In DNA form, the CDR3 reads TGCGCCAGCAGCCCTAGCCCCCCGAGCACTGAAGCTTTCTTT. Residues: CASSPSPPSTEAFF.